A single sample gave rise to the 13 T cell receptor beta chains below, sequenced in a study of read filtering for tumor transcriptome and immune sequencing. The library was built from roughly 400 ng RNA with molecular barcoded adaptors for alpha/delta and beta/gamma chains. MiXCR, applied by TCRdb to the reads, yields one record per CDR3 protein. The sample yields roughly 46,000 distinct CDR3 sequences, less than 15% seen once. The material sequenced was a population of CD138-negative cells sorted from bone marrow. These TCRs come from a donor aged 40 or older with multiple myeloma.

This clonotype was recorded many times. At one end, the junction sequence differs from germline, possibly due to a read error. The CDR3 protein is CASSQGTVRTGELFF. The CDR3 nucleotides are TGTGCCAGCAGCCAAGGGACGGTCAGGACCGGGGAGCTGTTTTTT. The rearrangement uses TRBV4-3 and TRBJ2-2, with D perhaps assigned TRBD1 or TRBD2 (5 bases each). Germline V gene lookup returns CDR1 LGHNA and CDR2 YSLEER. The CDR3 is 15 amino acids.

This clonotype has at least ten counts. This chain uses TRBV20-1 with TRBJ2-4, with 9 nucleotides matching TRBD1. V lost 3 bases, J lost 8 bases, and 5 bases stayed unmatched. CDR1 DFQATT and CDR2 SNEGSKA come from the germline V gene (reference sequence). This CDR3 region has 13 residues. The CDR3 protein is CSASLGQGYIQYF. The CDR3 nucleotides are TGCAGTGCTAGTCTAGGACAGGGGTACATTCAGTACTTC.

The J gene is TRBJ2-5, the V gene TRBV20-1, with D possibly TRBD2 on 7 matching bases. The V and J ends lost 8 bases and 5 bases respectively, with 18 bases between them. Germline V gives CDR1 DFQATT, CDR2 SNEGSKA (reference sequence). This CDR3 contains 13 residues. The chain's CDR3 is CSTRRGGVETQYF. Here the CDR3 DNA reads TGCAGTACCAGGAGGGGGGGAGTGGAGACCCAGTACTTC.

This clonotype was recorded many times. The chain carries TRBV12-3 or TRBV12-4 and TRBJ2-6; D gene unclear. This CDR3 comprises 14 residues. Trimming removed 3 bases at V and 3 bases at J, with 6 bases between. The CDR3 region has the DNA TGTGCCAGCAGTTTTCAGAGTGGGGCCAACGTCCTGACTTTC. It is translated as CASSFQSGANVLTF.

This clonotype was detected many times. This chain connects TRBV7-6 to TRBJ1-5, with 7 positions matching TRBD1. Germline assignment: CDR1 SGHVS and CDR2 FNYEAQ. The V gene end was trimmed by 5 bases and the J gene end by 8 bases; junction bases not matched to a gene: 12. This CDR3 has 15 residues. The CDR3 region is CASSPQPTGTEPQHF. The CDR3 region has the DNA TGTGCCAGCAGCCCACAACCGACAGGGACCGAGCCCCAGCATTTT.

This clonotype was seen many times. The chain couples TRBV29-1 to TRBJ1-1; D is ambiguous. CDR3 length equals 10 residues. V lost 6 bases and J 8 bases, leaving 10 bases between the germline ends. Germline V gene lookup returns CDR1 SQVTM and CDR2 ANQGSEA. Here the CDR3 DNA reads TGCAGCGTCGCATTACTGGAAGCTTTCTTT. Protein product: CSVALLEAFF.

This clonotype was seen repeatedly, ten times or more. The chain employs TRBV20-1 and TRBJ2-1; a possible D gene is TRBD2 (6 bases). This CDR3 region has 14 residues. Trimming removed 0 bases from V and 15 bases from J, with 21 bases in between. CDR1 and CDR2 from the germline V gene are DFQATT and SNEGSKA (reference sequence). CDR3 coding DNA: TGCAGTGCTAGAGATCAAAATAGCGGAAGCGGGCTGTTCTTC. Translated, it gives CSARDQNSGSGLFF.

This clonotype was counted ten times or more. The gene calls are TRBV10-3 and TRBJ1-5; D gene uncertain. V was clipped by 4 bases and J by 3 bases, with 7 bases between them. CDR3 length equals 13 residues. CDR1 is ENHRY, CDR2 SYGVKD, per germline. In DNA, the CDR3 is TGTGCCATCAGTGGAGGGCTCAATCAGCCCCAGCATTTT. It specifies CAISGGLNQPQHF.

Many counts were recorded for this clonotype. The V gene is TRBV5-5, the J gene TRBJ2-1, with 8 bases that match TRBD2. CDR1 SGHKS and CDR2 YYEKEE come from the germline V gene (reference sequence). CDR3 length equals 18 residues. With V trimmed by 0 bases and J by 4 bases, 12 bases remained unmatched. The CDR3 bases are TGTGCCAGCAGCTTGGGAGACAGCGGGAGTGGGAGATACAATGAGCAGTTCTTC. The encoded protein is CASSLGDSGSGRYNEQFF.

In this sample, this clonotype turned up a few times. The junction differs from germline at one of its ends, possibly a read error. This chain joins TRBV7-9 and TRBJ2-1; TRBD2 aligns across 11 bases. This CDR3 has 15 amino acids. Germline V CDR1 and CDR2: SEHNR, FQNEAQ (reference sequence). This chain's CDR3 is CASSYSKLAGGYEFF. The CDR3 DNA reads TGTGCTAGCAGCTACTCGAAGCTAGCGGGAGGCTACGAGTTCTTC.

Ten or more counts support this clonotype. CDR3 amino acids: CASSPRDRYEQYF. The CDR3, as DNA: TGTGCCAGCAGCCCTCGGGACCGCTACGAGCAGTACTTC. The chain recombines TRBV7-9 with TRBJ2-7; TRBD1 or TRBD2 may be the D gene (5 bases each). This CDR3 comprises 13 residues. V dropped 5 bases and J dropped 3 bases, with 11 bases sitting between them. Germline V gene data show CDR1 as SEHNR and CDR2 as FQNEAQ (reference sequence).

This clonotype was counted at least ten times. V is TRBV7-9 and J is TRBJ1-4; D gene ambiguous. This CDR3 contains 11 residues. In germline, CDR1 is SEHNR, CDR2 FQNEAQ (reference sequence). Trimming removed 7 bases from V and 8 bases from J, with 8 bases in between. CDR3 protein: CASTRREKLFF. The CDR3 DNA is TGTGCCAGCACCCGACGGGAAAAACTGTTTTTT. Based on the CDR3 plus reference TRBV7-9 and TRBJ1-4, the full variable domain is DTGVSQNPRHKITKRGQNVTFRCDPISEHNRLYWYRQTLGQGPEFLTYFQNEAQLEKSRLLSDRFSAERPKGSFSTLEIQRTEQGDSAMYLCASTRREKLFFGSGTQLSVL.

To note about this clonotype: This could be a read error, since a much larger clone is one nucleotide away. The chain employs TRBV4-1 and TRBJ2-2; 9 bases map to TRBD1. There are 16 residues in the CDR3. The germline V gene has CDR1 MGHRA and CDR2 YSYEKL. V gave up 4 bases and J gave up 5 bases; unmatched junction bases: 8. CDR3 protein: CASSRSGQGMTGELFF. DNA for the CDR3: TGCGCCAGCAGCCGGTCGGGACAGGGTATGACCGGGGAGCTGTTTTTT.